The present T cell receptor beta chain was sequenced within a study of cytomegalovirus exposure and HLA in healthy donors. With respect to this clone: The antigen is undetermined.

There are 15 residues in the CDR3. From germline, CDR1 is MNHEY and CDR2 SMNVEV (reference sequence). With V trimmed by 0 bases and J by 4 bases, 5 bases remained unmatched. Study-wide results and caveats: Some segments of the V type, notably TRBV6-2 and TRBV6-3, were excluded as indistinguishable.

At the time of sampling, donors were nominally healthy, though unrecorded immune exposures were likely. PCR used 60 Vbeta primers and 13 Jbeta primers. TCRdb's copy holds only in-frame clones and misses some; the assay was immunoSEQ multiplex PCR. The sample holds 76,000 or so clones; around 84% are singletons and the top ten take nearly 9%. Sequenced input: PBMCs. This receptor was taken from a woman between 40 and 50 years old in good health and CMV-seropositive. The V call is TRBV27, the J call TRBJ1-2; 7 bases line up with TRBD1. The CDR3: CASSLSAGGTYGYTF. CDR3 nucleotides: TGTGCCAGCAGTTTATCGGCAGGGGGGACCTATGGCTACACCTTC.